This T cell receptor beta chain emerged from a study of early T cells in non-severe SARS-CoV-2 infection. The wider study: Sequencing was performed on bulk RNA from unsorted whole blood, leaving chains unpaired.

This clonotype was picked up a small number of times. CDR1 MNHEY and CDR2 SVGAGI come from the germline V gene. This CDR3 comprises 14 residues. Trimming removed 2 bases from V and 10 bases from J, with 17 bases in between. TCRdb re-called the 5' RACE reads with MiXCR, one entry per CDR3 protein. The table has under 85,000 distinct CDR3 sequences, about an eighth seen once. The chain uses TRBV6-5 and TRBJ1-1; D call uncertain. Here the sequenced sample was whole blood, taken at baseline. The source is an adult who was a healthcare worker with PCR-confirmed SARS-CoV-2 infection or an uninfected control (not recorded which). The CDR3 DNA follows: TGTGCCAGCAGTTACGGCCCGCAGTCGGCGGCAGCTTTCTTT. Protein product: CASSYGPQSAAAFF.